This T cell receptor (beta chain) was captured by sequencing in a study of blood T cell repertoires in COVID-19 (dated by TCRdb to the early 2020s). Study-wide context: The collaborator samples originated in the United States, Italy and Spain and spanned the acute and convalescent phases of COVID-19. The prospective study material was composed of cDNA or gDNA derived from T cells, B-cell-depleted T cells, or PBMCs. The dataset comprised deeply sampled blood TCRbeta repertoires from subjects exposed to, actively infected with, or recovered from COVID-19. A freely available public database, intended as a resource for researchers studying the immune response to SARS-CoV-2, is where the repertoires were released. The samples were drawn from two sources: the first 160 participants of the ongoing ImmuneRACE study, and fewer than 1,500 subjects contributed by 6 global collaborators. Sample metadata almost always included a de-identified subject ID, COVID-19 status, age in years and sex. Where available, HLA class I and class II types were taken from metadata supplied by the sample provider and were not determined by assay-based typing.

The paper as a whole reports these results and caveats: The amount of clinical and demographic metadata varied by source and participant and was provided uncurated.

On this clone itself: Its antigen is currently not known. Base quality data are lacking; no much larger clone is found one base away.

TCRbeta CDR3 regions were amplified from genomic DNA using the immunoSEQ Assay, a bias-controlled multiplex PCR. The authors' pipeline ran thus. Nucleated cell counts per sample were estimated from amplification of reference gene primers within the assay. To quantify the absolute abundance of each unique TCRbeta CDR3 rearrangement, sequence reads were collapsed and filtered. For each sample, productive Simpson clonality was calculated by taking the square root of Simpson's diversity index across productive rearrangements. In its TCRdb copy, this immuneACCESS table keeps in-frame sequences only and misses some clones. Where compared with another copy, unresolved V genes explain less than half of these, and the others have no known cause. V and J calls and clone size follow that table, whereas D and trimming were derived from the DNA. In this sample the table shows approximately 300,000 clones, roughly nine tenths of which occur a single time. The top ten clones comprise 2% to 3% of the sample.

Participants in the prospective study were enrolled through a virtual design, were aged roughly 18 to 90 years, and lived in roughly 24 United States geographic areas. In the prospective study, participants were assigned to cohorts based on the clinical history participants reported in a screening survey and a study questionnaire. ImmuneRACE Cohort 3 recovered participants were defined by two consecutive negative NP/OP PCR tests, healthcare professional clearance, or symptom resolution. In the prospective study, whole blood, serum and a nasopharyngeal or oropharyngeal swab were collected from each participant by mobile phlebotomists. Prospective study participants could optionally give additional blood draws and questionnaires over an approximately two-month period. Blood samples from the prospective study were shipped frozen or at room temperature prior to DNA extraction. CDR1 is given as SGDLS and CDR2 as YYNGEE, both from the germline V gene. V is clipped by 1 base and J by 5 bases, and the sequence between their germline boundaries is 9 bases long. Spanning cysteine to phenylalanine, the CDR3 consists of 13 amino acids. Left in the record is the CDR3 DNA by itself, 39 bases read in frame from the first base.

This TCR derives from a man aged 55-75 years who had recovered from COVID-19. The V gene is TRBV9 and the J gene is TRBJ1-2, with the D gene not confidently named. Material for sequencing was PBMCs or T cells enriched from blood (not recorded which). The sequenced DNA is TGTGCCAGCAGCGTAACAGATCAGTATGGCTACACCTTC. Its product reads: CASSVTDQYGYTF.